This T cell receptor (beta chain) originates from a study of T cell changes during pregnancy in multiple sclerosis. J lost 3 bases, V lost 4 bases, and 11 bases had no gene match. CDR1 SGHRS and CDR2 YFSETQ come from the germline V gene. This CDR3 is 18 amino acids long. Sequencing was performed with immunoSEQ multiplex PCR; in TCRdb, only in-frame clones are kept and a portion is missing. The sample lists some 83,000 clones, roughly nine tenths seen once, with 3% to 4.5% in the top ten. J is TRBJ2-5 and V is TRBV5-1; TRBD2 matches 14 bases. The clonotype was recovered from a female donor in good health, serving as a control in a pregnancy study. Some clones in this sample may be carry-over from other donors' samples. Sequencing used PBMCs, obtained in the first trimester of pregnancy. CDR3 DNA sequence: TGCGCCAGCAGCCCGGGGACTAGCGGGAGTTGGGTGGAAGAGACCCAGTACTTC. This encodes CASSPGTSGSWVEETQYF. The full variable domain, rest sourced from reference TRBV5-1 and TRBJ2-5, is KAGVTQTPRYLIKTRGQQVTLSCSPISGHRSVSWYQQTPGQGLQFLFEYFSETQRNKGNFPGRFSGRQFSNSRSEMNVSTLELGDSALYLCASSPGTSGSWVEETQYFGPGTRLLVL.